The 18 T cell receptor beta chains presented below share a single source sample, sequenced in a study of T-cell memory formation after mild COVID-19 (dated by TCRdb to the early 2020s). The library was built by means of 5' RACE. The instrument was an Illumina NovaSeq 6000. Using fastp at Q25 and MiXCR, TCRdb reprocessed the public reads and kept productive beta chains. Records with the same CDR3 protein are collapsed into one entry carrying the most frequent genes and DNA. The sample table records a few hundred thousand distinct CDR3 sequences; 20% to 30% of these occur just once. The top ten clones comprise 7.5% to 10% of the sample. What was sequenced was PBMCs or a T cell subset sorted from them (not recorded which). The receptors originated from an adult woman who had mild COVID-19 (a few samples of this study predate the infection). The sample titles of this study are shuffled in the database, so cell type and time point are left out; the donor was told from shared clones.

V is TRBV5-1 and J is TRBJ2-7; no clear D gene. The germline V and J ends were trimmed by 3 bases and 5 bases, with 9 bases remaining between them. The CDR3 is 12 amino acids. CDR1 and CDR2 (germline): SGHRS, YFSETQ. The CDR3 DNA reads TGCGCCAGCAGCTCTTACGGCCACGAGCAGTACTTC. Its translation: CASSSYGHEQYF.

V is TRBV30 and J is TRBJ2-7, with D maybe TRBD2 (5 bases). There are 12 residues in the CDR3. Germline values: CDR1 GTSNPN, CDR2 SVGIG (reference sequence). Trimming cost V 3 bases and J 5 bases, with 11 bases left between them. The chain's CDR3 is CAWSLDSHEQYF. CDR3 in DNA: TGTGCCTGGAGCCTGGACTCACACGAGCAGTACTTC.

The J gene is TRBJ1-2, the V gene TRBV7-9, with D maybe TRBD1 (5 bases). V lost 8 bases and J lost 2, with 18 bases in between. The germline CDR1 and CDR2 sequences are SEHNR and FQNEAQ (reference sequence). The CDR3 sequence is 15 residues long. The CDR3 loop is CASANLGGKNYGYTF. In nucleotides, the CDR3 is TGTGCCAGCGCCAACTTGGGGGGAAAAAACTATGGCTACACCTTC.

The chain recombines TRBV6-4 with TRBJ1-1, with 8 bases fitting TRBD1. After removal of 6 bases from V and 1 base from J, the junction contained 4 bases not matched to a gene. The CDR3 sequence is 14 residues long. CDR1 is MRHNA, CDR2 SNTAGT, per germline. CDR3 DNA: TGTGCCAGCAGGCCAGGGGGCTGGAACACTGAAGCTTTCTTT. Translated: CASRPGGWNTEAFF.

V gene TRBV20-1 combines with J gene TRBJ2-5, with TRBD1 matching 9 bases. Germline V gene data show CDR1 as DFQATT and CDR2 as SNEGSKA (reference sequence). With V trimmed by 0 bases and J by 2 bases, 4 bases remained unmatched. The CDR3 is 15 residues long. CDR3 sequence: CSARDGTGKQETQYF. Here the CDR3 DNA reads TGCAGTGCTAGAGATGGGACAGGGAAACAAGAGACCCAGTACTTC.

This clonotype turned up a few times. V is TRBV7-9 and J is TRBJ2-7; D gene uncertain. CDR1 is SEHNR and CDR2 is FQNEAQ in the germline V gene (reference sequence). This CDR3 is built from 13 residues. Trimming took 5 bases from V and 3 from J, leaving 11 bases between them. CDR3 coding DNA: TGTGCCAGCAGCCGGACGGAAAACTACGAGCAGTACTTC. It encodes CASSRTENYEQYF.

This clonotype has more than one count but fewer than ten. This sequence joins TRBV20-1 and TRBJ2-7; D unresolved. This CDR3 has 11 amino acids. Germline V gene lookup returns CDR1 DFQATT and CDR2 SNEGSKA (reference sequence). V was clipped by 6 bases and J by 4 bases, with 10 bases between them. DNA of the CDR3: TGCAGTGCAAGGGCCCATTACGAGCAGTACTTC. This encodes CSARAHYEQYF.

V and J are TRBV6-5 and TRBJ1-1, with a possible D match to TRBD1 (5 bases). Germline V gene data show CDR1 as MNHEY and CDR2 as SVGAGI. Trimming removed 2 bases at V and 5 bases at J, with 9 bases between. The CDR3 totals 13 residues. For the CDR3, the DNA is TGTGCCAGCAGTTACGGGCGGGGGACTGAAGCTTTCTTT. It codes for CASSYGRGTEAFF.

The rearrangement joins TRBV21-1 to TRBJ1-6. TRBV21-1 is a recognized pseudogene. The CDR3 loop spans 24 amino acids. CDR3 DNA sequence: TGTGCCAGCAGCAAAGGTGGTCGATGTGGGGTCACCGAAACACCCACACTCTCCTGTTCACCCCTCCACTTT. It is translated as CASSKGGRCGVTETPTLSCSPLHF.

This chain connects TRBV5-6 to TRBJ2-7; D gene uncertain. The germline V gene encodes CDR1 SGHDT and CDR2 YYEEEE. CDR3 length: 15 amino acids. V lost 0 bases and J lost 2, with 12 bases in between. The CDR3 DNA sequence: TGTGCCAGCAGCTTGGCCCGGGCGGTCCCCTACGAGCAGTACTTC. It encodes CASSLARAVPYEQYF.

The V and J genes are TRBV20-1 and TRBJ2-1; 9 nucleotides agree with TRBD1. Trimming removed 0 bases from V and 8 bases from J; junction bases left unmatched: 11. Germline V gene data show CDR1 as DFQATT and CDR2 as SNEGSKA (reference sequence). This CDR3 contains 16 residues. The DNA of the CDR3 is TGCAGTGCTAGAGACCCTGGACAGGGGTCAAGCGATGAGCAGTTCTTC. It codes for CSARDPGQGSSDEQFF.

V is TRBV6-6 and J is TRBJ1-3, with 7 bases that match TRBD1. The CDR3 runs 14 residues. Germline V CDR1 and CDR2: MNHNY, SVGAGI (reference sequence). V lost 4 bases to trimming and J lost 4 bases; unmatched junction nucleotides: 4. CDR3: CASSFTGAGNTIYF. The CDR3 coding sequence is TGTGCCAGCAGTTTCACAGGGGCGGGAAACACCATATATTTT.

V and J are TRBV12-3 or TRBV12-4 and TRBJ2-7; tentatively, D is TRBD1 (6 bases). This CDR3 comprises 12 residues. Trimming removed 6 bases at V and 6 bases at J, with 12 bases between. The CDR3 sequence is CASSWTDLEQYF. CDR3 bases: TGTGCCAGCAGCTGGACAGATCTCGAGCAGTACTTC.

This clonotype was found a few times. A much larger clone lies one base from this, so it may be a read error. The V call is TRBV5-5, the J call TRBJ2-2; D is undetermined. The ends were cut back, 0 bases at V and 6 bases at J, with 12 bases in the middle. This CDR3 contains 15 residues. Germline-derived CDR1 and CDR2 are SGHKS and YYEKEE (reference sequence). This CDR3 is CASSLELTNPGELFF. CDR3 in DNA: TGTGCCAGCAGCTTGGAACTAACAAACCCCGGGGAGCTGTTTTTT.

This clonotype was counted a single time. This sequence joins TRBV29-1 and TRBJ1-1, with 7 bases identical to TRBD1. The V gene end was trimmed by 1 base and the J gene end by 3 bases; junction bases not matched to a gene: 2. This CDR3 has 13 amino acids. Germline CDR1 is SQVTM and CDR2 is ANQGSEA. CDR3 residues: CSVEGQGDTEAFF. Here the CDR3 DNA reads TGCAGCGTTGAAGGGCAGGGGGACACTGAAGCTTTCTTT.

The chain links TRBV2 to TRBJ2-1, with D tentatively TRBD2 (6 bases). The CDR3 is made up of 16 amino acids. The germline CDR1 and CDR2 sequences are SNHLY and FYNNEI. Trimming stripped 4 bases from V and 8 bases from J, with 21 bases between. CDR3 sequence: CASSGTGTPGMDEQFF. The CDR3 coding sequence is TGTGCCAGCAGTGGGACCGGGACTCCAGGTATGGATGAGCAGTTCTTC.

This clonotype was observed a handful of times. The V and J genes are TRBV3-1 and TRBJ1-4; 11 bases are shared with TRBD1. CDR1 and CDR2 (germline): LGHDT, YNNKEL (reference sequence). Trimming removed 4 bases from V and 3 bases from J; junction bases left unmatched: 7. This CDR3 has 17 residues. The CDR3 DNA reads TGTGCCAGCAGCCCCCGGACAGGGGGCGCAGCTAATGAAAAACTGTTTTTT. This translates into CASSPRTGGAANEKLFF. The entire variable domain, with the rest obtained from reference TRBV3-1 and TRBJ1-4, is as follows: DTAVSQTPKYLVTQMGNDKSIKCEQNLGHDTMYWYKQDSKKFLKIMFSYNNKELIINETVPNRFSPKSPDKAHLNLHINSLELGDSAVYFCASSPRTGGAANEKLFFGSGTQLSVL.

This sequence joins TRBV11-3 and TRBJ2-2; no clear D. The CDR3 sequence is 14 residues long. Germline values: CDR1 SGHNT, CDR2 YENEEA. V was pared by 6 bases and J by 7 bases, with 15 bases between. CDR3 DNA sequence: TGTGCCAGCAGTAGCCGGGCCCCGGGCGGGGAGCTGTTTTTT. Encoded protein: CASSSRAPGGELFF. Filled out from reference TRBV11-3 and TRBJ2-2, the complete variable domain reads EAGVVQSPRYKIIEKKQPVAFWCNPISGHNTLYWYLQNLGQGPELLIRYENEEAVDDSQLPKDRFSAERLKGVDSTLKIQPAELGDSAVYLCASSSRAPGGELFFGEGSRLTVL.